The next 8 T cell receptor beta chains were all read from a single sample in a study of metastatic and nonmetastatic thyroid tumors. There were no patients who had received any treatment before thyroid surgery. TCRdb reanalyzed the PCR reads via MiXCR. The table includes 10,000 or so clones, less than 35% detected once. Sequencing used tumor tissue. The source is a female donor with papillary thyroid cancer or a benign thyroid nodule (not recorded which). Some clones in this sample may be carry-over from other donors' samples.

This clone is medium-sized within its sample. The V call is TRBV11-2, the J call TRBJ2-7; D assignment may be TRBD1 or TRBD2 (5 bases each). The germline gives CDR1 SGHAT, CDR2 FQNNGV. Trimming stripped 6 bases from V and 5 bases from J, with 20 bases between. This CDR3 spans 15 amino acids. The CDR3 DNA follows: TGTGCCAGCAGGCCATCCGGGACGCCCCGGGACGAGCAGTACTTC. Its translation: CASRPSGTPRDEQYF.

This clone showed up just a few times. The chain is built from TRBV6-5 and TRBJ2-3; D gene ambiguous. V lost 0 bases and J lost 1, with 5 bases in between. The germline V gene has CDR1 MNHEY and CDR2 SVGAGI. This CDR3 is 14 amino acids long. As DNA, the CDR3 is TGTGCCAGCAGTTACTCGAGCGGCACAGATACGCAGTATTTT. Translating it yields CASSYSSGTDTQYF.

This rearrangement joins TRBV6-5 to TRBJ2-2, with 12 bases lining up with TRBD2. The CDR3 extends over 17 amino acids. V lost 4 bases to trimming and J lost 6 bases; unmatched junction nucleotides: 9. Germline V gene data show CDR1 as MNHEY and CDR2 as SVGAGI. The CDR3 coding sequence is TGTGCCAGCAGTTTGAAGTGGCTAGCGGGGGGGCCCGGGGAGCTGTTTTTT. It is translated as CASSLKWLAGGPGELFF.

This clone was detected only a few times. Germline and junction disagree at one end, which may indicate a read error. The J gene is TRBJ1-1, the V gene TRBV19; D is undetermined. Germline-derived CDR1 and CDR2 are LNHDA and SQIVND (reference sequence). The CDR3 loop spans 15 amino acids. The CDR3 protein is CASSIFARGGTEAFF. DNA for the CDR3: TGTGCCAGCAGTATTTTCGCCCGGGGAGGGACTGAAGCTTTCTTT.

Remarks on this clone: The sample holds other DNA sequences that translate to the same CDR3. The V call is TRBV14, the J call TRBJ2-7; D is unresolved. The CDR3 contains 12 residues. Per germline, CDR1 SGHDN and CDR2 FVKESK. The ends were cut back, 1 base at V and 3 bases at J, with 4 bases in the middle. The CDR3 reads CASSQGGYEQYF. The CDR3 DNA follows: TGTGCCAGCAGCCAAGGAGGCTACGAGCAGTACTTC.

By its share, this clone is medium-sized. V and J are TRBV7-8 and TRBJ1-6; 7 bases are a match to TRBD1. The CDR3 is made up of 11 amino acids. The J segment lost 14 bases and the V segment lost 5 bases, leaving 3 bases of the junction unmatched. Germline V lookup: CDR1 SGHVS, CDR2 FQNEAQ. CDR3 in amino acids: CASSQGVTLHF. Here the CDR3 DNA reads TGTGCCAGCAGCCAGGGGGTTACCCTCCACTTT.

This chain uses TRBV5-1 with TRBJ2-7; D uncertain. Between the trimmed V and J ends, which lost 6 bases and 0 bases, there was a span of 13 bases. CDR1 is SGHRS and CDR2 is YFSETQ in the germline V gene. This CDR3 is 14 amino acids long. As DNA, the CDR3 is TGCGCCAGCATCCCCGGTACTGACTCCTACGAGCAGTACTTC. It is translated as CASIPGTDSYEQYF.

This clone has a handful of counts. V gene TRBV7-2 combines with J gene TRBJ2-7, with unresolved D. The CDR3 length is 11 residues. The V end lost 5 bases, the J end lost 7 bases, and 9 bases lay between the germline ends. Looked up from germline, CDR1 is SGHTA and CDR2 is FQGNSA. The CDR3 DNA reads TGTGCCAGCAGCCCCGGGCCAGAGCAGTACTTC. The encoded protein is CASSPGPEQYF.